This T cell receptor beta chain emerged from a study of T cell repertoires in ileal Crohn's disease. Only in-frame clones appear in the TCRdb table, and some are missing; sequencing was by immunoSEQ multiplex PCR. Here the sample spans more than 12,000 clones, around 78% being singletons. CDR3 length equals 13 residues. V lost 7 bases and J 1 base, leaving 9 bases between the germline ends. Looked up from germline, CDR1 is SNHLY and CDR2 is FYNNEI. This clone has only a few counts. What was sequenced was ileal tissue. The TCR sequence derives from an adult with Crohn's disease. The gene calls are TRBV2 and TRBJ2-3, with D uncertain. CDR3 DNA: TGTGCCAGCAACCCGGTCGGCACAGATACGCAGTATTTT. The encoded protein is CASNPVGTDTQYF.